This TCR beta chain is from a study of blood T cell repertoires in COVID-19. Trimming stripped 5 bases from V and 5 bases from J, with 21 bases between. Germline CDR1 and CDR2: SGHTA and FQGNSA. This CDR3 has 16 residues. Sequenced by immunoSEQ multiplex PCR; TCRdb stores in-frame clones only, minus some. The data contain roughly 40,000 clones, around 76% of them seen just once; the ten biggest clones take up around a quarter. What was sequenced was peripheral blood. This receptor was identified in an older man with acute or convalescent COVID-19. The chain has TRBV7-2 and TRBJ2-5, with D possibly being TRBD2 (7 bases). CDR3 nucleotides: TGTGCCAGCAGCCTCGCCGGGGGGCTACCGACGGAGACCCAGTACTTC. It codes for CASSLAGGLPTETQYF.